A single sample is the source of the 22 T cell receptor beta chains below, sequenced in a study of CD8 T cells in ankylosing spondylitis (dated by TCRdb to between 2016 and 2019). The library was produced with 5' RACE. The instrument was an Illumina HiSeq 2500. The public reads were quality trimmed at Q25 with fastp and then assembled into clones with MiXCR by TCRdb, keeping productive beta chains. CDR3 protein duplicates are merged, each entry listing the most common genes and DNA. This sample lists around 320,000 distinct CDR3 sequences; under 25% were detected once. The top ten hold about 3.7% of the sample. Material for sequencing was blood, either unsorted or a sorted T cell fraction (not recorded which). These receptors were taken from a female donor with ankylosing spondylitis or in good health (not recorded which).

In this sample, this clonotype turned up a few times. J is TRBJ1-5 and V is TRBV7-8; no definite D call. The ends were cut back, 9 bases at V and 3 bases at J, with 9 bases in the middle. The CDR3 spans 12 residues. CDR1 is SGHVS and CDR2 is FQNEAQ in the germline V gene. CDR3 in DNA: TGTGCCAGTACAGTACCCAATCAGCCCCAGCATTTT. It codes for CASTVPNQPQHF. The full variable domain, rest sourced from reference TRBV7-8 and TRBJ1-5, is GAGVSQSPRYKVAKRGQDVALRCDPISGHVSLFWYQQALGQGPEFLTYFQNEAQLDKSGLPSDRFFAERPEGSVSTLKIQRTQQEDSAVYLCASTVPNQPQHFGDGTRLSIL.

This clonotype has more than one count but fewer than ten. The V and J genes are TRBV10-3 and TRBJ1-1; TRBD1 aligns across 8 bases. The V segment lost 7 bases and the J segment 5 bases; nucleotides outside the gene matches: 15. This CDR3 region has 16 residues. CDR1 and CDR2 from the germline V gene are ENHRY and SYGVKD. CDR3 sequence (DNA): TGTGCCATCACCCAAAACCAGGGGGCGTCGGGAACTGAAGCTTTCTTT. Translation: CAITQNQGASGTEAFF.

This clonotype appeared a few times. The chain carries TRBV7-2 and TRBJ2-7; 10 bases are a match to TRBD2. The germline V gene encodes CDR1 SGHTA and CDR2 FQGNSA. The CDR3 has 15 amino acids. V lost 5 bases and J lost 2; bases outside the gene matches: 6. The CDR3 region has the DNA TGTGCCAGCAGCCCCGGACTAGCGGTAACCTACGAGCAGTACTTC. It codes for CASSPGLAVTYEQYF.

This clonotype has more than one count but fewer than ten. The rearrangement uses TRBV27 and TRBJ2-1, with TRBD2 identical over 13 bases. CDR3 length: 14 residues. Germline values: CDR1 MNHEY, CDR2 SMNVEV (reference sequence). With 6 bases clipped from V and 4 bases from J, the junction kept 0 bases outside the gene matches. Here the CDR3 reads CASRGLAGYNEQFF. DNA for the CDR3: TGTGCCAGCAGGGGACTAGCGGGGTACAATGAGCAGTTCTTC.

The table lists this clonotype with a few counts. This chain links TRBV5-8 with TRBJ2-1; D not certain. This CDR3 contains 12 residues. The V gene's germline CDR1 is SGHTS and CDR2 YDEGEE. Trimming took 5 bases from V and 7 from J, leaving 10 bases between them. The CDR3 here is CASRLRGNEQFF. The CDR3, as DNA: TGTGCCAGCAGACTTCGTGGGAATGAGCAGTTCTTC. Filled out from reference TRBV5-8 and TRBJ2-1, the complete variable domain reads EAGVTQSPTHLIKTRGQQATLRCSPISGHTSVYWYQQALGLGLQFLLWYDEGEERNRGNFPPRFSGRQFPNYSSELNVNALELEDSALYLCASRLRGNEQFFGPGTRLTVL.

The table lists this clonotype with a few counts. This CDR3 is CATDTGDSNQPQHF. The CDR3 nucleotides read TGTGCCACCGACACAGGGGATAGCAATCAGCCCCAGCATTTT. The chain is built from TRBV10-3 and TRBJ1-5, with 7 nucleotides matching TRBD1. This CDR3 has 14 residues. Germline assignment: CDR1 ENHRY and CDR2 SYGVKD. The V gene end was trimmed by 10 bases and the J gene end by 0 bases; junction bases not matched to a gene: 6.

The chain combines TRBV4-1 with TRBJ2-7; D is perhaps TRBD1 or TRBD2 (6 bases each). The CDR3 extends over 13 amino acids. V shed 4 bases and J shed 5 bases, with 12 bases lying between them. Germline CDR1 reads MGHRA; CDR2 reads YSYEKL. The CDR3 DNA sequence: TGCGCCAGCAGCCTCTCGGGGGCAAACGAGCAGTACTTC. It translates to CASSLSGANEQYF.

This clonotype came up a few times. The chain couples TRBV4-1 to TRBJ1-1; TRBD1 might be the D (5 bases). The germline gives CDR1 MGHRA, CDR2 YSYEKL. Trimming took 5 bases from V and 4 from J, leaving 14 bases between them. The CDR3 is made up of 14 amino acids. Here the CDR3 DNA reads TGCGCCAGCAGCGATCCCGTTAGGGGCACTGAAGCTTTCTTT. This gives the protein CASSDPVRGTEAFF.

There are a few counts of this clonotype. The V and J genes are TRBV20-1 and TRBJ2-1; D is ambiguous. Trimming shortened V by 5 bases and J by 10 bases, and 15 bases separated the two germline ends. The CDR3 is made up of 12 amino acids. Germline lookup yields CDR1 DFQATT and CDR2 SNEGSKA (reference sequence). CDR3 loop: CSASPVSVEQFF. In nucleotides, the CDR3 is TGCAGTGCTTCCCCGGTCAGTGTGGAGCAGTTCTTC.

This clonotype occurred a few times. The CDR3 loop reads CASSDGQLPRLAGGLATDTQYF. For the CDR3, the DNA is TGTGCCAGCAGCGACGGACAGTTACCCCGTTTAGCGGGAGGGCTAGCCACAGATACGCAGTATTTT. The rearrangement uses TRBV7-2 and TRBJ2-3; 11 bases are a match to TRBD2. V lost 5 bases and J lost 2; bases outside the gene matches: 24. This CDR3 has 22 residues. Per germline, CDR1 SGHTA and CDR2 FQGNSA.

This clonotype was counted many times. The chain combines TRBV12-3 or TRBV12-4 with TRBJ2-5, with D uncertain. This CDR3 is 11 amino acids long. With 4 bases removed from V and 7 bases from J, the gap between germline ends came to 7 bases. The CDR3 is CASSSYGTQYF. DNA of the CDR3: TGTGCCAGCAGTTCATACGGGACCCAGTACTTC.

The chain couples TRBV23-1 to TRBJ2-5, with D perhaps being TRBD1 or TRBD2 (7 bases each). TRBV23-1 is noted as an ORF with a role that remains uncertain. This CDR3 is 17 amino acids long. Trimming shortened V by 6 bases and J by 6 bases, and 26 bases separated the two germline ends. CDR3 sequence: CASSPQGEGRIGKTQYF. The CDR3 region has the DNA TGCGCCAGCAGCCCCCAGGGGGAGGGGAGGATTGGGAAGACCCAGTACTTC.

This chain's CDR3 is CASRIRRSQETQYF. The CDR3 coding sequence is TGTGCCAGCAGGATAAGACGAAGTCAAGAGACCCAGTACTTC. The V call is TRBV27, the J call TRBJ2-5, with D uncertain. V gave up 6 bases and J gave up 2 bases, with 13 bases separating them. The CDR3 contains 14 residues. Germline CDR1 reads MNHEY; CDR2 reads SMNVEV (reference sequence).

The chain carries TRBV3-1 and TRBJ2-7, with 8 nucleotides matching TRBD2. Trimming at V came to 0 bases and at J to 2 bases, leaving 3 bases not matched to a gene. There are 15 residues in the CDR3. CDR1 and CDR2 (germline): LGHDT, YNNKEL (reference sequence). The CDR3 reads CASSQDWGLAYEQYF. In DNA form, the CDR3 reads TGTGCCAGCAGCCAAGATTGGGGACTAGCCTACGAGCAGTACTTC.

The chain carries TRBV7-9 and TRBJ2-1, with 9 bases lining up with TRBD1. With 6 bases clipped from V and 3 bases from J, the junction kept 6 bases outside the gene matches. The CDR3 is 15 residues long. Germline V gives CDR1 SEHNR, CDR2 FQNEAQ (reference sequence). The CDR3 bases are TGTGCCAGCAGACAGGGACAGGGATACTACAATGAGCAGTTCTTC. Protein sequence: CASRQGQGYYNEQFF.

V usage is TRBV6-5 and J usage is TRBJ2-1, with D perhaps given as TRBD1 or TRBD2 (5 bases each). V was cut by 0 bases and J by 2 bases, with 11 bases left in between. The germline CDR1 and CDR2 sequences are MNHEY and SVGAGI. This CDR3 region has 16 residues. The CDR3 spells CASSYSELGAYNEQFF. CDR3 nucleotide sequence: TGTGCCAGCAGTTACTCAGAACTAGGGGCCTACAATGAGCAGTTCTTC.

The table lists this clonotype with a few counts. The rearrangement uses TRBV15 and TRBJ2-1, with a weak D call TRBD2 (5 bases). Germline V gives CDR1 LNHNV, CDR2 YYDKDF (reference sequence). The CDR3 has 13 amino acids. V gave up 5 bases and J gave up 9 bases, with 14 bases separating them. The CDR3 DNA is TGTGCCACCAGCCTACTACGGCGGGCTGAGCAGTTCTTC. Protein product: CATSLLRRAEQFF.

This clonotype has at least ten counts. The gene calls are TRBV12-3 or TRBV12-4 and TRBJ2-1, with 8 bases matching TRBD2. The trim removed 2 bases at V and 8 bases at J, leaving 8 bases unmatched. The CDR3 is 15 residues long. The CDR3 DNA sequence: TGTGCCAGCAGTTTATGGAGCGGGAGTACCCATGAGCAGTTCTTC. Translating gives CASSLWSGSTHEQFF.

This chain uses TRBV7-2 with TRBJ2-7, with unresolved D. V dropped 6 bases and J dropped 3 bases, with 6 bases sitting between them. Germline V gene lookup returns CDR1 SGHTA and CDR2 FQGNSA. This CDR3 spans 11 amino acids. CDR3 DNA: TGTGCCAGCAGAGCCCTCTACGAGCAGTACTTC. It translates to CASRALYEQYF.

J is TRBJ2-2 and V is TRBV7-2, with D unresolved. Germline V gene lookup returns CDR1 SGHTA and CDR2 FQGNSA. The CDR3 has 13 amino acids. Trimming removed 5 bases from V and 6 bases from J, with 10 bases in between. The CDR3 is CASSPVRAGELFF. In nucleotides, the CDR3 is TGTGCCAGCAGCCCAGTTCGCGCCGGGGAGCTGTTTTTT.

The V and J genes are TRBV6-2 or TRBV6-3 and TRBJ2-3; 9 bases align to TRBD2. V shed 6 bases, J shed 7 bases, and the junction held 11 bases outside the gene matches. The CDR3 is made up of 15 amino acids. The germline V gene encodes CDR1 MNHEY and CDR2 SVGEGT. CDR3: CASRGMASGIHTQYF. CDR3 DNA: TGTGCCAGCAGGGGTATGGCTAGCGGGATACATACGCAGTATTTT.

This chain joins TRBV20-1 and TRBJ2-1; weak D call: TRBD2 (5 bases). V was pared by 6 bases and J by 7 bases, with 16 bases between. The germline V gene encodes CDR1 DFQATT and CDR2 SNEGSKA (reference sequence). This CDR3 is 13 amino acids long. CDR3 bases: TGCAGTGCCCTAGAGGAGGAAGGAAATGAGCAGTTCTTC. Encoded protein: CSALEEEGNEQFF.